The 16 T cell receptor beta chains below were found in one sample sequenced in a study of cytomegalovirus exposure and HLA in healthy donors. The PCR was carried out with 60 Vbeta primers and 13 Jbeta primers. Libraries were prepared by immunoSEQ multiplex PCR; TCRdb keeps only in-frame clonotypes and omits some of them. The sample consists of about 240,000 clones, around 81% of them appearing once. Sequenced input: PBMCs. These receptors were obtained from a woman aged 60 to 75 in good health and CMV-seropositive.

The V gene is TRBV7-9, the J gene TRBJ1-4; a weak D match, TRBD1 (6 bases). The V and J ends lost 1 base and 6 bases respectively, with 12 bases between them. CDR1 is SEHNR and CDR2 is FQNEAQ in the germline V gene (reference sequence). CDR3 length: 15 amino acids. The CDR3 DNA is TGTGCCAGCAGCTTAGAGAGGGGGTTGTATGAAAAACTGTTTTTT. This encodes CASSLERGLYEKLFF.

The V gene is TRBV27, the J gene TRBJ2-7; D may be TRBD1 (5 bases). Between the trimmed V and J ends, which lost 5 bases and 5 bases, there was a span of 19 bases. CDR1 is MNHEY and CDR2 is SMNVEV in the germline V gene (reference sequence). The CDR3 covers 15 residues. CDR3 region: CASSPDPSYRNEQYF. As DNA, the CDR3 is TGTGCCAGCAGTCCCGATCCTAGTTACAGGAACGAGCAGTACTTC.

V is TRBV28 and J is TRBJ2-7; D uncertain. V was cut by 1 base and J by 2 bases, with 12 bases left in between. The CDR3 sequence is 15 residues long. The germline V gene has CDR1 MDHEN and CDR2 SYDVKM. CDR3 protein: CASSLLTRIPYEQYF. CDR3 DNA sequence: TGTGCCAGCAGTTTATTGACCAGGATTCCCTACGAGCAGTACTTC.

The V and J genes are TRBV7-7 and TRBJ2-1; 7 bases agree with TRBD1. V was clipped by 0 bases and J by 8 bases; unmatched bases: 10. The V gene's germline CDR1 is SSHAT and CDR2 FNYEAQ (reference sequence). This CDR3 has 16 amino acids. The CDR3 coding sequence is TGTGCCAGCAGCTTAGCGGACAGGTCCCTATCCCATGAGCAGTTCTTC. This encodes CASSLADRSLSHEQFF.

This rearrangement joins TRBV11-2 to TRBJ1-3; no reliable D call. Germline assignment: CDR1 SGHAT and CDR2 FQNNGV. The CDR3 spans 15 residues. V was cut by 1 base and J by 0 bases, with 7 bases left in between. DNA for the CDR3: TGTGCCAGCAGCTTAGTACTCCTCTCTGGAAACACCATATATTTT. The encoded protein is CASSLVLLSGNTIYF.

The chain links TRBV10-3 to TRBJ2-1; 11 nucleotides match TRBD2. The V gene's germline CDR1 is ENHRY and CDR2 SYGVKD. V was pared by 10 bases and J by 3 bases, with 2 bases of the junction left unmatched. This CDR3 is built from 13 residues. The CDR3 here is CATLAGGYNEQFF. CDR3 in DNA: TGTGCCACTCTAGCGGGGGGCTACAATGAGCAGTTCTTC.

This rearrangement joins TRBV4-1 to TRBJ1-4; maybe TRBD1 (5 bases). The CDR3 has 14 amino acids. Germline V gives CDR1 MGHRA, CDR2 YSYEKL. Trimming shortened V by 0 bases and J by 6 bases, and 8 bases separated the two germline ends. The CDR3 loop reads CASSQESGYEKLFF. CDR3 bases: TGCGCCAGCAGCCAAGAGTCAGGGTATGAAAAACTGTTTTTT.

V gene TRBV7-2 combines with J gene TRBJ2-3; a possible D gene is TRBD1 (5 bases). Trimming left V 4 bases short and J 4 bases short, with 12 bases between. This CDR3 comprises 14 residues. CDR1 SGHTA and CDR2 FQGNSA come from the germline V gene. CDR3: CASSSGWGSDTQYF. CDR3 DNA sequence: TGTGCCAGCAGCTCAGGGTGGGGCTCAGATACGCAGTATTTT.

The V call is TRBV10-1, the J call TRBJ2-7, with D possibly being TRBD1 (5 bases). CDR3 length: 14 residues. V gave up 3 bases and J gave up 5 bases, with 14 bases separating them. CDR1 WNHNN and CDR2 SYGVQD come from the germline V gene (reference sequence). The CDR3 loop is CASSDQGLWDEQYF. CDR3 DNA: TGCGCCAGCAGTGATCAGGGATTATGGGACGAGCAGTACTTC.

This sequence joins TRBV5-1 and TRBJ2-7, with 7 bases aligning to TRBD1. V lost 2 bases, J lost 4 bases, and 9 bases stayed unmatched. Looked up from germline, CDR1 is SGHRS and CDR2 is YFSETQ. The CDR3 spans 15 residues. CDR3 in amino acids: CASSLLWDSHYEQYF. CDR3 nucleotide sequence: TGCGCCAGCAGCTTACTCTGGGACAGTCATTACGAGCAGTACTTC.

This chain connects TRBV5-4 to TRBJ2-3; maybe TRBD2 (7 bases). This CDR3 has 14 amino acids. Germline V CDR1 and CDR2: SGHNT, YYREEE (reference sequence). V lost 0 bases, J lost 3 bases, and 8 bases lay in between. The CDR3 DNA reads TGTGCCAGCAGCTTGGAGGGGGGGACAGATACGCAGTATTTT. Residues: CASSLEGGTDTQYF.

As DNA, the CDR3 is TGCGCCAGCAGTTCCCGCGACTTCCAAGAGACCCAGTACTTC. Residues: CASSSRDFQETQYF. The V gene is TRBV5-1, the J gene TRBJ2-5, with no clear D. Germline CDR1 is SGHRS and CDR2 is YFSETQ. V gave up 5 bases and J gave up 1 base, with 12 bases separating them. The CDR3 sequence is 14 residues long.

The CDR3 DNA sequence: TGTGCCAGCAGCTGGACTAGCGGGAGCGATACGCAGTATTTT. Translation: CASSWTSGSDTQYF. The chain combines TRBV11-2 with TRBJ2-3; 13 bases fit TRBD2. Germline trimming cut 4 bases from V and 6 bases from J; bases unmatched to any gene: 1. Germline V gives CDR1 SGHAT, CDR2 FQNNGV. The CDR3 covers 14 residues.

Details on this clone: One end of the junction does not line up with germline, which may come from a read error. This chain's CDR3 is CSSSLGGGRSNQPQHF. CDR3 nucleotides: TGTTCCAGCAGCTTAGGGGGTGGGAGGAGCAATCAGCCCCAGCATTTT. The J gene is TRBJ1-5, the V gene TRBV7-9; D possibly corresponds to TRBD1 (6 bases). The germline V gene has CDR1 SEHNR and CDR2 FQNEAQ (reference sequence). The CDR3 totals 16 residues. The full variable domain, completed using reference TRBV7-9 and TRBJ1-5, is DTGVSQNPRHKITKRGQNVTFRCDPISEHNRLYWYRQTLGQGPEFLTYFQNEAQLEKSRLLSDRFSAERPKGSFSTLEIQRTEQGDSAMYLCSSSLGGGRSNQPQHFGDGTRLSIL.

CDR3 in amino acids: CASSFGLAGVNEQFF. CDR3 coding DNA: TGTGCCAGCAGCTTCGGACTAGCGGGAGTCAATGAGCAGTTCTTC. The chain couples TRBV11-2 to TRBJ2-1; 13 positions agree with TRBD2. Germline V gene data show CDR1 as SGHAT and CDR2 as FQNNGV. Losses at the gene ends were 3 bases for V and 6 bases for J; bases not matched to a gene: 2. The CDR3 runs to 15 residues.

This rearrangement joins TRBV7-9 to TRBJ2-1; D may be TRBD1 (6 bases). V was clipped by 5 bases and J by 7 bases, with 18 bases between them. CDR3 length: 15 amino acids. Germline lookup yields CDR1 SEHNR and CDR2 FQNEAQ (reference sequence). Written as DNA, the CDR3 is TGTGCCAGCAGCCGCCGAGCCGGGACACTTAATGAGCAGTTCTTC. Translation: CASSRRAGTLNEQFF.